The 5 T cell receptor beta chains listed next were all sequenced from one sample in a study of read filtering for tumor transcriptome and immune sequencing. The library was built from 400 ng RNA with molecular barcoded adaptors for alpha/delta and beta/gamma chains. One entry per CDR3 protein results from TCRdb running MiXCR on the reads. In the table there are more than 45,000 distinct CDR3 sequences, 10% to 15% of which are singletons. Sequencing was performed on a population of CD138-negative cells sorted from bone marrow. The receptor source for this set is a donor at least 40 years old with multiple myeloma.

Points on this clonotype: A much larger clone sits a single nucleotide away, making a read error possible. The V call is TRBV19, the J call TRBJ2-3; D may be TRBD1 (6 bases). Germline V CDR1 and CDR2: LNHDA, SQIVND (reference sequence). The CDR3 covers 16 residues. CDR3: CARSIVRGNDADTQYF. The CDR3 nucleotides read TGTGCCAGAAGTATCGTCAGGGGAAATGATGCAGATACGCAGTATTTT.

This clonotype showed up many times. V and J are TRBV7-9 and TRBJ2-7; 7 bases agree with TRBD2. The CDR3 is made up of 15 amino acids. Trimming removed 5 bases from V and 4 bases from J; junction bases left unmatched: 11. In germline, CDR1 is SEHNR, CDR2 FQNEAQ (reference sequence). The CDR3 region has the DNA TGTGCCAGCAGCCCCCTCGGGGAGGGGAGGTACGAGCAGTACTTC. Amino acid sequence: CASSPLGEGRYEQYF.

This clonotype has at least ten counts. The CDR3 sequence is CASSQRQGKLNTEAFF. CDR3 in DNA: TGTGCCAGCAGTCAACGACAGGGAAAACTGAACACTGAAGCTTTCTTT. V and J are TRBV2 and TRBJ1-1, with 7 nucleotides matching TRBD1. V gave up 5 bases and J gave up 0 bases; unmatched junction bases: 9. This CDR3 comprises 16 residues. Per the germline V gene, CDR1 is SNHLY and CDR2 is FYNNEI.

This clonotype was found many times. The chain joins TRBV6-1 to TRBJ1-2; D not certain. The length of the CDR3 is 13 residues. Per the germline V gene, CDR1 is MNHNS and CDR2 is SASEGT. The V gene lost 2 bases and the J gene lost 3 bases, with 7 bases spanning the gap. The CDR3 loop is CASSEIGHYGYTF. The CDR3 nucleotides are TGTGCCAGCAGTGAAATTGGGCACTATGGCTACACCTTC.

There are a few counts of this clonotype. Just one base apart from a much larger clone, this may be a read error. This rearrangement joins TRBV11-2 to TRBJ1-4; D uncertain. The V gene's germline CDR1 is SGHAT and CDR2 FQNNGV. This CDR3 spans 15 amino acids. The CDR3 loop is CASSLVAAQNEKQFF. The CDR3 bases are TGTGCCAGCAGCTTAGTGGCGGCTCAAAATGAAAAACAGTTTTTT.